This TCR beta chain was captured by sequencing in a study of T cell repertoires in cytomegalovirus infection. In the study overall: CMV epitopes in the study were HLA-C-restricted (recently identified) and HLA-B-restricted (well studied). Public TCR beta signatures indicated both CMV infection and matching HLA type. Study observations and caveats: HLA-C-restricted CMV clonotypes gave the most frequent clonotype in two of eight donors. Identification of carriers of CMV plus the relevant HLA was performed using cumulative public TCR beta family frequency.

Trimming removed 5 bases from V and 8 bases from J, with 18 bases in between. CDR3 length: 14 residues. Germline CDR1 SGHTA, CDR2 FQGNSA. This clonotype was observed a single time. Its matching antigen is unknown. TCRdb itself ran the reads through MiXCR, one entry per CDR3 protein. Of 380,000 or so distinct CDR3 sequences listed, about 35% are singletons. This rearrangement joins TRBV7-2 to TRBJ1-2, with D tentatively TRBD1 (6 bases). This TCR was recovered from a human donor in good health (CMV status not recorded). Some clones in this sample may be carry-over from other donors' samples. The specimen comprised cultured PBMCs, sampled from culture after CMV antigen stimulation. The CDR3 nucleotides are TGTGCCAGCAGCGAGGGACACAGGAGTGGAGGCTACACCTTC. Translated, it gives CASSEGHRSGGYTF.